Below are 3 T cell receptor beta chains sequenced from a single sample in a study of regulatory T cells in long-lasting Graves disease. Time point: newly diagnosed GD, antithyroid drugs for less than 3 months. Preparation of the TCR library used RNA extracted from PBMCs. Sequencing libraries for TCR beta were prepared with iRepertoire HTBI primers and Arm-PCR of CDR3 regions. Via MiXCR, TCRdb re-called the multiplex PCR reads, giving one row per CDR3 protein. The profile shows hundreds of thousands of distinct CDR3 sequences, around 15% of them singletons. This sample was shared with a second study, whose subject was T cells in Graves' hyperthyroidism and ophthalmopathy.

The sample in question was peripheral blood mononuclear cells (PBMCs), obtained at new diagnosis, from a patient treated with antithyroid drugs. All receptors come from a woman aged 25-40 years with Graves disease.

The chain combines TRBV3-1 with TRBJ1-6; D remains unclear. V lost 9 bases, J lost 7 bases, and 10 bases lay in between. This CDR3 is 12 amino acids long. In germline, CDR1 is LGHDT, CDR2 YNNKEL (reference sequence). CDR3 DNA sequence: TGTGCCAGTCGGACCGTGAATTCACCCCTCCACTTT. It codes for CASRTVNSPLHF.

In its sample, this clonotype was seen many times. The gene calls are TRBV30 and TRBJ1-2, with 7 bases fitting TRBD1. The CDR3 is 13 amino acids. Germline V gene data show CDR1 as GTSNPN and CDR2 as SVGIG (reference sequence). The trim removed 3 bases at V and 7 bases at J, leaving 8 bases unmatched. CDR3 protein: CAWSLGGGSGYTF. The CDR3, as DNA: TGTGCCTGGAGCCTCGGAGGGGGCTCTGGCTACACCTTC.

The chain is built from TRBV3-1 and TRBJ1-1; the D gene is possibly TRBD1 (5 bases). Trimming pared 3 bases from V and 0 bases from J, leaving 14 bases between. The germline gives CDR1 LGHDT, CDR2 YNNKEL (reference sequence). CDR3 length equals 16 residues. CDR3 in amino acids: CASSHGGGPMNTEAFF. In DNA form, the CDR3 reads TGTGCCAGCAGCCATGGCGGGGGTCCCATGAACACTGAAGCTTTCTTT.